This T cell receptor (beta chain) appears in the sequencing data of a study of blood T cell repertoires in COVID-19 (dated by TCRdb to about 2020). Notes on the research overall: The collaborator samples originated in the United States, Italy and Spain and spanned the acute and convalescent phases of COVID-19. The material from the prospective study consisted of cDNA or gDNA derived from T cells, B-cell-depleted T cells, or PBMCs. Deeply sampled blood TCRbeta repertoires from subjects exposed to, actively infected with, or recovered from COVID-19 were included in the dataset. The repertoires were released in a freely available public database intended as a resource for research on the immune response to SARS-CoV-2. Samples came from the ongoing ImmuneRACE study (first 160 participants) plus 1,254 subjects from 6 global collaborators. Nearly every sample came with metadata listing a de-identified subject ID, COVID-19 status, age in years and sex. Where available, HLA class I and class II types were obtained from metadata supplied by the sample provider rather than from assay-based typing. Results and caveats for the whole study, not just this receptor: Clinical and demographic metadata were provided uncurated, with the amount varying by source and participant.

The immunoSEQ Assay, a bias-controlled multiplex PCR, was used to amplify TCRbeta CDR3 regions from genomic DNA. The source study handled its data this way. Nucleated cell counts per sample were estimated from amplification of reference gene primers within the assay. To quantify the absolute abundance of each unique TCRbeta CDR3 rearrangement, sequence reads were collapsed and filtered. For each sample, productive Simpson clonality was calculated as the square root of Simpson's diversity index over productive rearrangements. Imported from immuneACCESS, the table was reduced by TCRdb to in-frame sequences with V and J called. These copies leave out some clones; in studies compared against another copy, an unresolved V gene accounts for under half, and the cause of the remainder is not known. V, J and clone size reflect that table, while D and trimming were determined from the DNA. This sample comprises 190,000 or so clones, about nine tenths of them detected only once. In total, the top ten clones hold over 9% of the sample.

In the prospective study, participants were about 18 to 100 years old, resided in approximately 25 geographic areas of the United States, and were enrolled through a virtual design. In the prospective study, cohorts were assigned on the basis of participant-reported clinical history obtained from a screening survey and a study questionnaire. In the prospective study, mobile phlebotomists collected whole blood, serum and a nasopharyngeal or oropharyngeal swab from each participant. Over a roughly 2-month period, participants in the prospective study had the option of providing additional blood draws and questionnaires. Before DNA extraction, blood samples from the prospective study were shipped at room temperature or frozen. About this clone: It has no known antigen specificity. No per-base quality is available; no much larger clone lies one base away.

Sequencing input: PBMCs or T cells enriched from blood (not recorded which). The sequence was obtained from a man younger than 35 with acute COVID-19.

For the CDR3, the sequence is CASSLNPSGYYEQYF. DNA sequence: TGTGCCAGCAGCTTAAACCCTAGCGGGTACTACGAGCAGTACTTC. This chain joins TRBV7-2 to TRBJ2-7, with 8 junctional bases fitting TRBD2. There are 15 amino acids in the CDR3, from cysteine to phenylalanine inclusive. Of all the DNA, just the CDR3 is kept, 45 bases in frame from base 1. Per the germline V gene, SGHTA is the CDR1 and FQGNSA is the CDR2. At the junction V is shortened by 2 bases and J by 3 bases; bases outside the gene matches: 6.